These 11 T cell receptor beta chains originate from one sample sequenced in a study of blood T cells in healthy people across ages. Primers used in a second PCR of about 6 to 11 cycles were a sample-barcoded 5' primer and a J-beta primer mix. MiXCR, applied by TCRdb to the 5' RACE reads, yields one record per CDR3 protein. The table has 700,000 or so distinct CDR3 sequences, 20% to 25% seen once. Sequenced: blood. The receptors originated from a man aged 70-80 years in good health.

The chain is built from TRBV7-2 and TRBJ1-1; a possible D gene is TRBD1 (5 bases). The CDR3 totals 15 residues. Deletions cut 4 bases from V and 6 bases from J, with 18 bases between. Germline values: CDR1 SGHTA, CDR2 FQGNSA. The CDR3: CASSSRGTETSEAFF. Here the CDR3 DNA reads TGTGCCAGCAGCTCTCGTGGGACGGAGACCTCTGAAGCTTTCTTT. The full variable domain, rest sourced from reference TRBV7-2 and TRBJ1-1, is GAGVSQSPSNKVTEKGKDVELRCDPISGHTALYWYRQSLGQGLEFLIYFQGNSAPDKSGLPSDRFSAERTGGSVSTLTIQRTQQEDSAVYLCASSSRGTETSEAFFGQGTRLTVV.

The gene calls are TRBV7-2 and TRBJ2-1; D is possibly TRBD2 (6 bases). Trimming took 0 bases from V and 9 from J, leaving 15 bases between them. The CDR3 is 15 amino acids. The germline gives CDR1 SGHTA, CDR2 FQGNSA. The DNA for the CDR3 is TGTGCCAGCAGCTTAGCGCGGTCCATGGGGGGTGAGCAGTTCTTC. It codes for CASSLARSMGGEQFF.

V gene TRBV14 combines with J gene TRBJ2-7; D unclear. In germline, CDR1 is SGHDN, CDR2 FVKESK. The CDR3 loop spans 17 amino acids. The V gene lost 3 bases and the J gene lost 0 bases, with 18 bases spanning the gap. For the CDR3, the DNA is TGTGCCAGCAGCCAGGTAGGGCGGCGGTGGAGCTCCTACGAGCAGTACTTC. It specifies CASSQVGRRWSSYEQYF.

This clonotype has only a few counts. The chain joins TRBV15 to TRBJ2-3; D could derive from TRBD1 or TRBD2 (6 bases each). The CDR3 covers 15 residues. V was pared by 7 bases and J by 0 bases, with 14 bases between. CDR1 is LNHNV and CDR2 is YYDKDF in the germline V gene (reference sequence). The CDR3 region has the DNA TGTGCCACCAACCTGGGGGGCTCTAGCACAGATACGCAGTATTTT. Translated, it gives CATNLGGSSTDTQYF.

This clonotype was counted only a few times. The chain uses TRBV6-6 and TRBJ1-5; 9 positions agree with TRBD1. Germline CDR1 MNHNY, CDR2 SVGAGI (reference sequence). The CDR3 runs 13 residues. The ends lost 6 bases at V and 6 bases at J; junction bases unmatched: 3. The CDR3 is CASRDRGVQPQHF. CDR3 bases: TGTGCCAGCAGGGACAGGGGTGTTCAGCCCCAGCATTTT.

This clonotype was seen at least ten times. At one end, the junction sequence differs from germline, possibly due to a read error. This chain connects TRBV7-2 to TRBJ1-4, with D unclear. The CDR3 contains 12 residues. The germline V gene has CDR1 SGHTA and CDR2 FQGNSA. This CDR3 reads CASSSPLSKLFF. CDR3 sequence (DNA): TGTGCCAGCAGCTCACCTCTTTCAAAATTGTTTTTT.

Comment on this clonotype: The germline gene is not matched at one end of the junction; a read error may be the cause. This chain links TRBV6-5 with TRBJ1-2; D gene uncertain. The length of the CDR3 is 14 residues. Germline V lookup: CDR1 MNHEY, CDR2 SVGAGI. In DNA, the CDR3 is TGTGCCCGCAGTTACTCGAGGTCCGGCTATGGCTACACCTTC. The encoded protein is CARSYSRSGYGYTF.

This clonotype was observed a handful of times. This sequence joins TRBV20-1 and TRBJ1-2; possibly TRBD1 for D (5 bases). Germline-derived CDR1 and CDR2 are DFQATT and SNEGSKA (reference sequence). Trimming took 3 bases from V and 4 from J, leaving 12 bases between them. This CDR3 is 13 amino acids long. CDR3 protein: CSARGGRGYGYTF. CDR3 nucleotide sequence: TGCAGTGCTAGGGGGGGAAGGGGCTATGGCTACACCTTC.

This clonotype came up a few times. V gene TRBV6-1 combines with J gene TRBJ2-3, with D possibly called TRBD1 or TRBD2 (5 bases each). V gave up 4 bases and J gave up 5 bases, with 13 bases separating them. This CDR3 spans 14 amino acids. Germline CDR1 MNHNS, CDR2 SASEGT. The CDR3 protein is CASSAGTTLDTQYF. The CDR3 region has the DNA TGTGCCAGCAGTGCCGGGACCACCCTAGATACGCAGTATTTT.

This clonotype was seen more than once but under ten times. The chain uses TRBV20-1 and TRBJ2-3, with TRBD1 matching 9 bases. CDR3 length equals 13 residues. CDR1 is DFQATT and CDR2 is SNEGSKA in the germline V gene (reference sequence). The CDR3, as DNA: TGCAGCCTCTCGGGACAGGGAAGGGATACGCAGTATTTT. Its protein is CSLSGQGRDTQYF.

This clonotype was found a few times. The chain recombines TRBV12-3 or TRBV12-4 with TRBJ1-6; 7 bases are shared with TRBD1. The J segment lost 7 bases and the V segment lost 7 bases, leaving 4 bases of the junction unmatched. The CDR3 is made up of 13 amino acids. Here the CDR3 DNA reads TGTGCCAGCAAAGGGGACAGCAATTCACCCCTCCACTTT. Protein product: CASKGDSNSPLHF.